This T cell receptor beta chain was sequenced during a study of ipilimumab plus nivolumab after autologous stem cell transplantation. Method: immunoSEQ multiplex PCR; TCRdb's copy keeps in-frame clones and lacks some. The table records about 15,000 clones, around 85% of them present only once. Germline V gene sequence: CDR1 KGHSH, CDR2 LQKENI. This CDR3 is 16 amino acids long. V was shortened by 0 bases and J by 6 bases, with 14 bases between the two germline ends. This receptor was identified in a male donor with diffuse large B-cell lymphoma. The material sequenced was PBMCs, taken in a trial of ipilimumab plus nivolumab as post-transplant consolidation. This chain connects TRBV18 to TRBJ1-4, with unresolved D. The CDR3 DNA follows: TGTGCCAGCTCACCACCCGGACCGTCGAGGGATGAAAAACTGTTTTTT. It translates to CASSPPGPSRDEKLFF.